The sequence of this T cell receptor (beta chain) was determined in a study of CD8 T cells in Susac syndrome. Trimming stripped 3 bases from V and 4 bases from J, with 7 bases between. Looked up from germline, CDR1 is SGDLS and CDR2 is YYNGEE. CDR3 length equals 13 residues. Negative isolation was used for CD8+ and CD4+ T cells and FACS enrichment for TEMRA cells. RNA was extracted with the RNeasy kit, and a quantity of about 0.45 to 1 ug was reverse transcribed using random hexamers. immunoSEQ multiplex PCR amplified TCR beta CDR3 across 54 Vbeta, 13 Jbeta. TCRdb recomputed calls from the immunoSEQ multiplex PCR reads with MiXCR, one row per CDR3 protein. The repertoire includes about 120,000 distinct CDR3 sequences, 94% of them detected once, and more than 0.095% sits in the top ten. This clonotype was seen only once.

The J gene is TRBJ2-2, the V gene TRBV9; no definite D call. Sequencing was carried out using CD4+ T cells from PBMCs. The receptor's source is a human donor in good health. Here the CDR3 DNA reads TGTGCCAGCAGCGGAACCAGCACCGGGGAGCTGTTTTTT. It encodes CASSGTSTGELFF.